The T cell receptor (beta chain) described here comes from a study of cytomegalovirus exposure and HLA in healthy donors. Germline CDR1 is SGHNT and CDR2 is YYREEE (reference sequence). The CDR3 sequence is 15 residues long. The V gene end was trimmed by 3 bases and the J gene end by 0 bases; junction bases not matched to a gene: 1. With 60 Vbeta and 13 Jbeta primers, the PCR was carried out. Sequencing used immunoSEQ multiplex PCR; TCRdb keeps in-frame clones, though not all of them. This sample has roughly 130,000 clones, with more than 80% found just once. This clone was detected only a few times. The sample was PBMCs. The chain carries TRBV5-4 and TRBJ2-1; 9 bases line up with TRBD2. This sequence was found in a man aged 40-49 years in good health and CMV-seronegative. The CDR3, as DNA: TGTGCCAGCAGCTCACTAGCGGGCTCCTACAATGAGCAGTTCTTC. This codes for CASSSLAGSYNEQFF. Full variable domain (remainder filled in from reference TRBV5-4 and TRBJ2-1): ETGVTQSPTHLIKTRGQQVTLRCSSQSGHNTVSWYQQALGQGPQFIFQYYREEENGRGNFPPRFSGLQFPNYSSELNVNALELDDSALYLCASSSLAGSYNEQFFGPGTRLTVL.